This T cell receptor beta chain was sequenced for a study of metastatic and nonmetastatic thyroid tumors. No patient received treatment before thyroid surgery. The sample holds many counts of this clone. From the PCR reads, TCRdb re-called clones with MiXCR. This table has under 60,000 clones, more than 20% appearing once. The CDR3 length is 15 residues. The ends were cut back, 5 bases at V and 7 bases at J, with 20 bases in the middle. Germline CDR1 SGHTA, CDR2 FQGTGA. The material sequenced was blood. The J gene is TRBJ1-1, the V gene TRBV7-3, with TRBD1 as a possible D gene (6 bases). The clonotype comes from a male donor with papillary thyroid cancer or a benign thyroid nodule (not recorded which). Some clones in this sample may be carry-over from other donors' samples. CDR3 sequence (DNA): TGTGCCAGCAGCCCCAACCACAGGGATCGAAATGAAGCTTTCTTT. Amino acid sequence: CASSPNHRDRNEAFF.